The T cell receptor beta chain under discussion was sequenced for a study of regulatory T cells in long-lasting Graves disease (dated by TCRdb to about 2021). Regarding the study in general: Patients with newly diagnosed Graves' disease had been on antithyroid drugs for under 3 months. This study used TCR sequencing and RNA sequencing of peripheral blood to compare persistent Graves' disease patients against newly diagnosed Graves' disease patients. The study was conducted in China and was registered as a clinical trial. A total of 35 or so samples were covered by TCR sequencing, comprising some 13 persistent and around 20 newly diagnosed Graves' disease patients. Results and caveats for the whole study, not just this receptor: Only the TCR beta chain was sequenced and analyzed. Only peripheral blood was studied, because thyroid tissue, the primary lesion, was inaccessible. Patients with persistent disease shared more public clonotypes (over 2,500) than newly diagnosed patients did (966). TRBV28, TRBJ1-2 and TRBJ2-5 were preferentially used in persistent disease, while TRBV20-1 and TRBJ2-1 were favored in newly diagnosed disease. Persistent Graves' disease patients showed lower TCR Shannon entropy and fewer highly expanded clones than newly diagnosed patients, suggesting clonal expansion. The authors acknowledged the small sample size as a limitation that may reduce accuracy.

The library was prepared using multiplex PCR. TCRdb shows the sequencer as Illumina HiSeq 4000. iRepertoire HTBI primers and Arm-PCR amplification of CDR3 regions were used to construct TCR beta libraries. Before sequencing, the PCR products underwent gel purification. From the authors' description of their analysis: Across samples, 62 TRBV and around 15 TRBJ segments were identified and used for gene usage analysis of CDR3 amino acid clonotypes. COPE and FqMerger were used to merge filtered high-quality paired reads into contigs. BLAST was used to align contigs to IMGT TRBV, TRBD and TRBJ reference genes, and CDR3 was defined according to IMGT. Highly expanded clones were defined as clonotypes with a frequency above 0.1%. Repertoire diversity was measured by Shannon entropy, and V-J evenness by the Gini coefficient. A clonotype was considered public if more than one individual shared it. Through fastp at Q25 and MiXCR, TCRdb rebuilt clones from the public reads, retaining in-frame beta chains. For every CDR3 protein sequence, its rows merge into one entry that carries the most common genes and DNA. TCRdb's processing, not the authors', yielded these V and J calls. This sample has around 400,000 distinct CDR3 sequences in its table, and roughly a sixth of those were observed once. About 20% of the sample comes from the top ten.

This clonotype was observed a handful of times. No cognate antigen has been identified for it. No quality values exist for individual bases; no much larger clone is one base distant. The time point label corresponds to: newly diagnosed GD, antithyroid drugs for less than 3 months. RNA was extracted from PBMCs in TRIzol for both TCR sequencing and RNA sequencing. The diagnosis of Graves' disease was made according to American Thyroid Association guidelines. Recruitment of patients was carried out at an endocrinology department in Xi'an, China. Each patient gave 7 to 9.5 milliliters of peripheral blood, collected in an EDTA anticoagulant tube. Ficoll Paque Plus density gradient separation was used to isolate PBMCs, and no further T cell sorting was performed. RNA quality was checked with an Agilent 2100 Bioanalyzer and agarose gel, and concentration with a NanoDrop 2000. Via the germline V gene, CDR1 is KGHDR and CDR2 SFDVKD. The CDR3 measures 19 amino acids from cysteine to phenylalanine. The kept DNA is CDR3 alone, 57 bases in frame from the first base. The junction shows trimming of 4 bases on V and 2 bases on J, and the gene matches do not reach 7 bases of it.

This clonotype was sampled from a female donor with Graves disease. The sequences come from peripheral blood mononuclear cells (PBMCs), collected at new diagnosis, from a patient treated with antithyroid drugs. The rearranged segments are TRBV24-1 and TRBJ2-1, with 16 middle bases fitting TRBD2. The DNA is as follows: TGTGCCACCAGTGACTCCGGGACTAGCGGGGGGGAAGCCTACAATGAGCAGTTCTTC. It encodes CATSDSGTSGGEAYNEQFF.